The clone carrying this T cell receptor beta chain was picked up a small number of times. Time point indicated: 2014-2015 season, pre-vaccination. Adults were given seasonal inactivated influenza vaccine, and blood CD4 subsets were sorted before and after vaccination. Measured with immunoSEQ multiplex PCR; TCRdb has only the in-frame clones, and not every one. This table holds some 15,000 clones, around four fifths found once. J was trimmed by 2 bases and V by 4 bases; bases with no gene match: 8. The germline V gene has CDR1 MGHRA and CDR2 YSYEKL. The CDR3 has 15 amino acids. This entry belongs to a study of follicular helper T cells after annual influenza vaccination.

The V call is TRBV4-1, the J call TRBJ2-7; 7 bases are shared with TRBD1. This sample comprised CXCR5- memory CD4+ T cells sorted from blood, obtained on the day of influenza vaccination. This clonotype was obtained from an adult who received the influenza vaccine. DNA of the CDR3: TGCGCCAGCAGCCCCAGGGACAGTACAACCTACGAGCAGTACTTC. Protein: CASSPRDSTTYEQYF.